Following are 9 T cell receptor beta chains from one sample sequenced in a study of blood T cells in healthy people across ages. A second PCR of roughly 7 to 11 cycles used a sample-barcoded 5' primer and a J-beta primer mix. Each CDR3 protein gets one entry after TCRdb re-called the 5' RACE reads with MiXCR. The sample lists roughly 2 million distinct CDR3 sequences, less than 50% occurring once. Input material: blood. The receptors were gathered from a woman between 35 and 50 years old in good health.

The rearrangement joins TRBV27 to TRBJ2-7; 8 nucleotides match TRBD1. This CDR3 contains 17 residues. From germline, CDR1 is MNHEY and CDR2 SMNVEV (reference sequence). V lost 5 bases, J lost 3 bases, and 15 bases stayed unmatched. CDR3 loop: CASSLLTSGTGIYEQYF. The CDR3 DNA reads as TGTGCCAGCAGTCTTCTTACTTCCGGGACAGGAATCTACGAGCAGTACTTC.

The chain couples TRBV27 to TRBJ1-5; the D is unclear. The CDR3 contains 13 residues. Germline assignment: CDR1 MNHEY and CDR2 SMNVEV (reference sequence). The germline V and J ends were trimmed by 5 bases and 4 bases, with 9 bases remaining between them. The DNA of the CDR3 is TGTGCCAGCAGTGGAATGGGAAATCAGCCCCAGCATTTT. Translating gives CASSGMGNQPQHF.

On this clonotype itself: At one end the junction does not follow the germline gene, possibly because of a read error. The chain carries TRBV4-1 and TRBJ2-5; tentative D call: TRBD1 (5 bases). Germline V CDR1 and CDR2: MGHRA, YSYEKL. The CDR3 runs 16 residues. This chain's CDR3 is CASSRVTGPDQETQYF. The CDR3 nucleotides read TGCGCCAGCAGCCGAGTCACAGGACCCGACCAAGAGACTCAGTACTTC.

This clonotype was seen more than once but under ten times. This chain joins TRBV15 and TRBJ2-5, with TRBD1 identical over 7 bases. Germline trimming cut 1 base from V and 4 bases from J; bases unmatched to any gene: 6. The CDR3 covers 15 residues. CDR1 LNHNV and CDR2 YYDKDF come from the germline V gene (reference sequence). The CDR3 protein is CATSRGSTGLETQYF. DNA of the CDR3: TGTGCCACCAGCAGAGGCTCGACAGGGCTAGAGACCCAGTACTTC.

The rearrangement joins TRBV7-6 to TRBJ2-6, with 7 bases that match TRBD2. Trimming cost V 5 bases and J 0 bases; bases outside gene matches: 10. The CDR3 is 18 residues long. The germline V gene encodes CDR1 SGHVS and CDR2 FNYEAQ. CDR3 sequence: CASSRWGGSSSGANVLTF. In DNA, the CDR3 is TGTGCCAGCAGCCGATGGGGGGGGTCCAGCTCTGGGGCCAACGTCCTGACTTTC. Combining the CDR3 with reference TRBV7-6 and TRBJ2-6 gives the whole variable domain GAGVSQSPRYKVTKRGQDVALRCDPISGHVSLYWYRQALGQGPEFLTYFNYEAQQDKSGLPNDRFSAERPEGSISTLTIQRTEQRDSAMYRCASSRWGGSSSGANVLTFGAGSRLTVL.

This clonotype came up once. The gene calls are TRBV20-1 and TRBJ1-2; 9 bases align to TRBD1. The CDR3 contains 12 residues. The V gene's germline CDR1 is DFQATT and CDR2 SNEGSKA (reference sequence). V was clipped by 6 bases and J by 7 bases; unmatched bases: 6. CDR3 in amino acids: CSAGQGVGGYTF. The CDR3 DNA follows: TGCAGTGCGGGACAGGGCGTCGGTGGCTACACCTTC.

The chain combines TRBV7-2 with TRBJ1-1; D ambiguous. Germline CDR1 and CDR2: SGHTA and FQGNSA. The CDR3 contains 14 residues. V lost 3 bases and J lost 2, with 10 bases in between. CDR3 protein: CASSFGLPNTEAFF. The DNA for the CDR3 is TGTGCCAGCAGCTTTGGGCTTCCAAACACTGAAGCTTTCTTT.

The table lists this clonotype with a few counts. This CDR3 is CASSLGSVNEQFF. The CDR3 region has the DNA TGCGCCAGCAGCTTGGGCAGCGTCAATGAGCAGTTCTTC. The chain uses TRBV5-1 and TRBJ2-1, with unresolved D. Germline values: CDR1 SGHRS, CDR2 YFSETQ. The ends were cut back, 0 bases at V and 6 bases at J, with 7 bases in the middle. The CDR3 runs 13 residues.

The CDR3 loop reads CASSVYPNEQYF. CDR3 nucleotides: TGTGCCAGCAGTGTGTATCCCAATGAGCAGTACTTC. The chain uses TRBV28 and TRBJ2-7; D unresolved. Per the germline V gene, CDR1 is MDHEN and CDR2 is SYDVKM. The germline V and J ends were trimmed by 5 bases and 7 bases, with 12 bases remaining between them. CDR3 size: 12 residues.